The next 10 T cell receptor beta chains were all read from a single sample in a study of cytomegalovirus exposure and HLA in healthy donors (dated by TCRdb to 2017 to 2019). Library construction relied on the immunoSEQ multiplex PCR assay. A mixture of 60 forward primers for TCR Vbeta segments and 13 reverse primers for TCR Jbeta segments was used in the multiplex PCR. TCRdb re-hosts the immuneACCESS table, in-frame sequences only. Its copies lack some clones; in the studies checked, an unresolved V gene accounts for under half of them, and the cause for the rest is not known. The table of this sample itemizes more than 90,000 clones. The top ten constitute less than 4.5% of the sample. Source material: PBMCs. These receptors came from a young man in good health and CMV-seronegative.

This CDR3 is CASSPTVTGELFF. The DNA of the CDR3 is TGTGCCAGCAGCCCGACAGTGACCGGGGAGCTGTTTTTT. This rearrangement joins TRBV7-9 to TRBJ2-2, with D possibly TRBD1 on 5 matching bases. Germline lookup yields CDR1 SEHNR and CDR2 FQNEAQ (reference sequence). The CDR3 has 13 residues. V was trimmed by 5 bases and J by 5 bases, leaving 9 bases between them. The full variable domain, rest sourced from reference TRBV7-9 and TRBJ2-2, is DTGVSQNPRHKITKRGQNVTFRCDPISEHNRLYWYRQTLGQGPEFLTYFQNEAQLEKSRLLSDRFSAERPKGSFSTLEIQRTEQGDSAMYLCASSPTVTGELFFGEGSRLTVL.

This chain links TRBV18 with TRBJ1-4, with 9 bases identical to TRBD1. The CDR3 has 13 residues. Germline V gene lookup returns CDR1 KGHSH and CDR2 LQKENI. Trimming removed 6 bases from V and 4 bases from J; junction bases left unmatched: 0. CDR3 region: CASSGQGNEKLFF. CDR3 nucleotide sequence: TGTGCCAGCTCGGGACAGGGTAATGAAAAACTGTTTTTT.

V is TRBV19 and J is TRBJ1-1; 10 bases align to TRBD1. The CDR3 consists of 12 residues. Trimming at V came to 9 bases and at J to 6 bases, leaving 4 bases not matched to a gene. Germline CDR1 and CDR2: LNHDA and SQIVND (reference sequence). The CDR3 DNA follows: TGTGCCAGCGGACAGGGGGTAGCTGAAGCTTTCTTT. Protein: CASGQGVAEAFF.

J is TRBJ1-5 and V is TRBV10-1, with D perhaps TRBD1 (5 bases). The germline V and J ends were trimmed by 10 bases and 2 bases, with 12 bases remaining between them. The CDR3 has 13 amino acids. Germline V CDR1 and CDR2: WNHNN, SYGVQD (reference sequence). Here the CDR3 DNA reads TGCGCCATCTGGAGGGGACGCAATCAGCCCCAGCATTTT. Residues: CAIWRGRNQPQHF.

CDR3 coding DNA: TGTGCCAGCAGTCCTGGACAGGGCTATGGCTACACCTTC. It specifies CASSPGQGYGYTF. The chain employs TRBV2 and TRBJ1-2; 8 bases align to TRBD1. The trim removed 5 bases at V and 4 bases at J, leaving 3 bases unmatched. Germline V gene data show CDR1 as SNHLY and CDR2 as FYNNEI. There are 13 residues in the CDR3.

The chain recombines TRBV12-5 with TRBJ2-5; 11 bases fit TRBD1. The CDR3 runs 16 residues. Germline CDR1 LGHNT, CDR2 FRNRAP. Losses at the gene ends were 2 bases for V and 7 bases for J; bases not matched to a gene: 9. The CDR3 region has the DNA TGTGCTAGTGGTTTGTCACCGGGACAGGGGGGTGGGACCCAGTACTTC. Translating gives CASGLSPGQGGGTQYF. Complete variable domain (other parts from reference TRBV12-5 and TRBJ2-5): DARVTQTPRHKVTEMGQEVTMRCQPILGHNTVFWYRQTMMQGLELLAYFRNRAPLDDSGMPKDRFSAEMPDATLATLKIQPSEPRDSAVYFCASGLSPGQGGGTQYFGPGTRLLVL.

The chain links TRBV5-5 to TRBJ1-2; 9 bases are a match to TRBD1. Germline CDR1 SGHKS, CDR2 YYEKEE (reference sequence). The CDR3 consists of 13 residues. Trimming removed 0 bases from V and 13 bases from J; junction bases left unmatched: 7. The CDR3 region has the DNA TGTGCCAGCAGCTTGGAGGGACAGGGTAGGATCACCTTC. This gives the protein CASSLEGQGRITF.

V gene TRBV28 combines with J gene TRBJ1-3; a possible D gene is TRBD1 (5 bases). The germline V gene has CDR1 MDHEN and CDR2 SYDVKM. CDR3 size: 16 residues. The V and J ends lost 3 bases and 0 bases respectively, with 12 bases between them. CDR3 sequence: CASSLFGALSGNTIYF. CDR3 in DNA: TGTGCCAGCAGTTTGTTTGGGGCCCTCTCTGGAAACACCATATATTTT.

The chain combines TRBV14 with TRBJ2-7; 8 nucleotides agree with TRBD1. Germline V gene lookup returns CDR1 SGHDN and CDR2 FVKESK. This CDR3 comprises 16 residues. J lost 9 bases, V lost 5 bases, and 18 bases had no gene match. The CDR3 loop reads CASSSRTGQEYERQYF. DNA for the CDR3: TGTGCCAGCAGCTCCCGGACAGGGCAAGAGTACGAGCGGCAGTACTTC.

V and J are TRBV7-2 and TRBJ2-2, with 11 bases fitting TRBD1. This CDR3 is 15 amino acids long. Germline V CDR1 and CDR2: SGHTA, FQGNSA. The trim removed 7 bases at V and 3 bases at J, leaving 4 bases unmatched. CDR3 in amino acids: CASTRDRGYTGELFF. The CDR3 region has the DNA TGTGCCAGCACCAGGGACAGGGGGTACACCGGGGAGCTGTTTTTT. The variable domain in full, completed from reference TRBV7-2 and TRBJ2-2, reads GAGVSQSPSNKVTEKGKDVELRCDPISGHTALYWYRQSLGQGLEFLIYFQGNSAPDKSGLPSDRFSAERTGGSVSTLTIQRTQQEDSAVYLCASTRDRGYTGELFFGEGSRLTVL.